This passage covers 25 T cell receptor beta chains from one sample sequenced in a study of CXCR3-negative and CXCR3-positive naive CD8 T cells. Researchers prepared the TRB cDNA libraries using 5' RACE with UMI labels. TCRdb reworked the 5' RACE reads into one entry per CDR3 protein, no DNA. This table lists tens of thousands of distinct CDR3 sequences. The sequencing input was memory CD8+ T cells from blood. The receptors were sampled from a human donor in good health. Some clones in this sample may be carry-over from other donors' samples.

V gene TRBV7-9 combines with J gene TRBJ1-2; the D call from TCRdb, TRBD1, cannot be confirmed without DNA. This CDR3 is 16 amino acids long. In germline, CDR1 is SEHNR, CDR2 FQNEAQ (reference sequence). The CDR3 here is CASRHPGTEFNYGYTF.

The rearrangement joins TRBV24-1 to TRBJ1-5; as DNA is missing, the TRBD1 call by TCRdb cannot be tested. The CDR3 is 14 residues long. The germline CDR1 and CDR2 sequences are KGHDR and SFDVKD. CDR3 protein: CATSGQGVSQPQHF.

This chain connects TRBV28 to TRBJ2-3; TCRdb reports TRBD1, a call that lacks DNA to check it against. CDR3 length equals 11 residues. CDR1 and CDR2 (germline): MDHEN, SYDVKM. The CDR3 sequence is CASSPPGTQYF.

The chain links TRBV28 to TRBJ2-7. CDR3 length equals 13 residues. The germline V gene encodes CDR1 MDHEN and CDR2 SYDVKM. The CDR3 here is CASSSGFGYEQYF.

This chain joins TRBV9 and TRBJ1-1. CDR3 length: 15 amino acids. The germline V gene encodes CDR1 SGDLS and CDR2 YYNGEE. The CDR3 sequence is CASSVEPDLNTEAFF.

This chain connects TRBV7-3 to TRBJ2-7; absent DNA, TCRdb's TRBD1 call cannot be checked. The germline V gene has CDR1 SGHTA and CDR2 FQGTGA. The CDR3 is made up of 14 amino acids. The CDR3 sequence: CASSTLAGPYEQYF. The full variable domain, completed using reference TRBV7-3 and TRBJ2-7, is GAGVSQTPSNKVTEKGKYVELRCDPISGHTALYWYRQSLGQGPEFLIYFQGTGAADDSGLPNDRFFAVRPEGSVSTLKIQRTERGDSAVYLCASSTLAGPYEQYFGPGTRLTVT.

The chain links TRBV18 to TRBJ1-1; lacking DNA, the TRBD1 call made by TCRdb goes unchecked. CDR1 is KGHSH and CDR2 is LQKENI in the germline V gene. This CDR3 is 17 amino acids long. The CDR3 sequence: CASSRLSTQVGNTEAFF.

The chain is built from TRBV28 and TRBJ2-7; with no DNA, the TCRdb D assignment of TRBD2 cannot be verified. This CDR3 has 15 residues. Germline CDR1 MDHEN, CDR2 SYDVKM. CDR3 sequence reads: CASSSLLAGATEQYF.

This chain links TRBV12-3 or TRBV12-4 with TRBJ2-1. The length of the CDR3 is 14 residues. This chain's CDR3 is CASSFPPLYNEQFF.

The genes are TRBV29-1 and TRBJ2-7; checking the TCRdb D call of TRBD1 is not possible without DNA. This CDR3 has 14 residues. Germline values: CDR1 SQVTM, CDR2 ANQGSEA. The CDR3 loop reads CSFSDRFSSYEQYF.

The chain combines TRBV6-4 with TRBJ2-6. Germline V gives CDR1 MRHNA, CDR2 SNTAGT. This CDR3 spans 15 amino acids. Here the CDR3 reads CASSESAAGANVLTF.

The chain links TRBV4-2 to TRBJ2-7. Germline values: CDR1 LGHNA, CDR2 YNFKEQ. The CDR3 consists of 16 residues. CDR3 sequence: CASSQDRSWTSGEQYF.

J is TRBJ2-7 and V is TRBV20-1; TCRdb designates TRBD1, a call that cannot be tested without DNA. This CDR3 is 14 amino acids long. CDR1 is DFQATT, CDR2 SNEGSKA, per germline (reference sequence). The CDR3 reads CSARDGTEFYEQYF.

The rearrangement links TRBV6-2 or TRBV6-3 to TRBJ2-7; TCRdb proposes TRBD1, but this gene call is untestable without DNA. CDR1 and CDR2 from the germline V gene are MNHEY and SVGEGT. The CDR3 has 15 amino acids. The chain's CDR3 is CASREQGAISYEQYF.

This chain links TRBV12-2 with TRBJ2-3. TRBV12-2 is assigned pseudogene status. The CDR3 spans 11 residues. Here the CDR3 reads CAVESADTQYF.

V and J are TRBV5-1 and TRBJ1-1; the TRBD1 assignment by TCRdb is unverifiable without DNA. The length of the CDR3 is 15 residues. Germline V CDR1 and CDR2: SGHRS, YFSETQ. The CDR3 reads CASSASNPATGGAVF.

The chain uses TRBV4-3 and TRBJ2-1; lacking DNA, the TRBD2 call made by TCRdb goes unchecked. The V gene's germline CDR1 is LGHNA and CDR2 YSLEER. The CDR3 consists of 13 residues. The CDR3 spells CASSREGRNEQFF.

V usage is TRBV4-3 and J usage is TRBJ2-3; without DNA, the TCRdb call of TRBD1 cannot be checked. Germline assignment: CDR1 LGHNA and CDR2 YSLEER. The CDR3 runs 16 residues. CDR3 region: CASSQDRSRGADTQYF.

The chain joins TRBV9 to TRBJ1-1. Germline-derived CDR1 and CDR2 are SGDLS and YYNGEE. The CDR3 spans 13 residues. The CDR3 is CASSPSGNTEAFF. The full variable domain, completed using reference TRBV9 and TRBJ1-1, is DSGVTQTPKHLITATGQRVTLRCSPRSGDLSVYWYQQSLDQGLQFLIQYYNGEERAKGNILERFSAQQFPDLHSELNLSSLELGDSALYFCASSPSGNTEAFFGQGTRLTVV.

This chain links TRBV27 with TRBJ2-1; TCRdb names TRBD1, which stays unverified in the absence of DNA. Germline V gives CDR1 MNHEY, CDR2 SMNVEV (reference sequence). This CDR3 contains 15 residues. CDR3: CASRGVAGPYNEQFF.

The gene calls are TRBV14 and TRBJ2-5. CDR3 size: 12 residues. Per the germline V gene, CDR1 is SGHDN and CDR2 is FVKESK. The CDR3 spells CASSQGAETQYF. The full variable domain, in which reference TRBV14 and TRBJ2-5 provide the parts outside the CDR3, is EAGVTQFPSHSVIEKGQTVTLRCDPISGHDNLYWYRRVMGKEIKFLLHFVKESKQDESGMPNNRFLAERTGGTYSTLKVQPAELEDSGVYFCASSQGAETQYFGPGTRLLVL.

The chain carries TRBV7-9 and TRBJ2-7; without DNA, the TCRdb call of TRBD1 cannot be checked. The CDR3 runs to 12 residues. Germline CDR1 reads SEHNR; CDR2 reads FQNEAQ (reference sequence). The CDR3 loop is CASRGRSYEQYF.

This chain links TRBV7-6 with TRBJ1-5. From germline, CDR1 is SGHVS and CDR2 FNYEAQ. The CDR3 is made up of 15 amino acids. The CDR3 loop reads CASSLAGSGNQPQHF.

The genes are TRBV19 and TRBJ1-1. The CDR3 extends over 14 amino acids. The germline V gene has CDR1 LNHDA and CDR2 SQIVND (reference sequence). CDR3 protein: CASSIGGTNTEAFF.

The J gene is TRBJ1-1, the V gene TRBV25-1; the TCRdb D gene call, TRBD1, has no DNA to confirm it. Germline V lookup: CDR1 MGHDK, CDR2 SYGVNS. The CDR3 is 14 residues long. CDR3 in amino acids: CASSEFGGRTEAFF.